The next 9 T cell receptor beta chains were all read from a single sample in a study of T cells in Graves' hyperthyroidism and ophthalmopathy. Amplification targeted TCR beta CDR3 regions from RNA transcripts. RT-PCR in the first round (using the HTBI primer set) targeted the TCR CDR3. One entry per CDR3 protein results from TCRdb running MiXCR on the multiplex PCR reads. This table holds roughly 600,000 distinct CDR3 sequences, roughly 15% found once. What was sequenced was blood. The receptors stem from a woman aged 45-65 years with Graves' ophthalmopathy.

At least ten counts were recorded for this clonotype. The rearrangement links TRBV28 to TRBJ2-3; 13 positions match TRBD2. With 4 bases clipped from V and 4 bases from J, the junction kept 11 bases outside the gene matches. Germline V gene data show CDR1 as MDHEN and CDR2 as SYDVKM. The CDR3 runs 18 residues. The DNA for the CDR3 is TGTGCCAGCAGTTACGGCGGGACCGGACTAGCGGGAGCAGATACGCAGTATTTT. Translating it yields CASSYGGTGLAGADTQYF.

In its sample, this clonotype was seen a few times. This rearrangement joins TRBV4-3 to TRBJ2-5; D gene uncertain. Germline CDR1 LGHNA, CDR2 YSLEER. V lost 3 bases, J lost 4 bases, and 9 bases lay in between. This CDR3 region has 13 residues. The CDR3 DNA is TGCGCCAGCAGCCATGATAGTAGAGAGACCCAGTACTTC. The encoded protein is CASSHDSRETQYF.

At least ten counts were recorded for this clonotype. The CDR3 protein is CASTPGSTQYF. The CDR3 DNA sequence: TGTGCCAGCACCCCGGGGAGTACGCAGTATTTT. V usage is TRBV12-3 or TRBV12-4 and J usage is TRBJ2-3; weak D call: TRBD2 (5 bases). Trimming cost V 7 bases and J 8 bases, with 10 bases left between them. CDR3 length: 11 residues.

This clonotype has more than one count but fewer than ten. The chain recombines TRBV6-1 with TRBJ2-3; D uncertain. CDR1 is MNHNS and CDR2 is SASEGT in the germline V gene. Deletions cut 6 bases from V and 2 bases from J, with 15 bases between. This CDR3 comprises 15 residues. The CDR3 spells CASSRWPENTDTQYF. As DNA, the CDR3 is TGTGCCAGCAGCCGCTGGCCGGAGAACACAGATACGCAGTATTTT.

This clonotype was seen ten or more times. The chain couples TRBV6-2 or TRBV6-3 to TRBJ2-7; 7 positions agree with TRBD1. This CDR3 is 14 amino acids long. Losses at the gene ends were 4 bases for V and 3 bases for J; bases not matched to a gene: 6. CDR1 and CDR2 (germline): MNHEY, SVGEGT. The CDR3 protein is CASSFHSGGYEQYF. DNA of the CDR3: TGTGCCAGCAGTTTTCATTCAGGGGGCTACGAGCAGTACTTC.

This clonotype has at least ten counts. The chain recombines TRBV5-1 with TRBJ2-3, with D tentatively TRBD1 (6 bases). The CDR3 totals 14 residues. Deletions cut 4 bases from V and 2 bases from J, with 11 bases between. Germline-derived CDR1 and CDR2 are SGHRS and YFSETQ. The CDR3 DNA follows: TGCGCCAGCAGCCCCGGGACAATCACAGATACGCAGTATTTT. Its translation is CASSPGTITDTQYF.

This clonotype was seen only a few times. The CDR3 sequence: CASSTPQETQYF. CDR3 bases: TGCGCCAGCAGCACCCCCCAAGAGACCCAGTACTTC. The chain joins TRBV5-1 to TRBJ2-5; D unclear. This CDR3 has 12 residues. The germline V and J ends were trimmed by 4 bases and 1 base, with 5 bases remaining between them. Per germline, CDR1 SGHRS and CDR2 YFSETQ.

This clonotype was picked up one time. The chain joins TRBV6-5 to TRBJ2-7; 8 positions match TRBD2. The CDR3 loop spans 16 amino acids. The J segment lost 0 bases and the V segment lost 5 bases, leaving 9 bases of the junction unmatched. The germline gives CDR1 MNHEY, CDR2 SVGAGI. CDR3 nucleotide sequence: TGTGCCAGCAGTCACCTGACTAGCGTCAACTCCTACGAGCAGTACTTC. Amino acid sequence: CASSHLTSVNSYEQYF.

This clonotype was observed many times. The rearrangement links TRBV29-1 to TRBJ2-6; D not resolved. V lost 1 base to trimming and J lost 0 bases, with 13 bases between them. The CDR3 runs 17 residues. The germline V gene has CDR1 SQVTM and CDR2 ANQGSEA. CDR3 nucleotide sequence: TGCAGCGTTGAAGTCGGTGTTGGGGTCTCTGGGGCCAACGTCCTGACTTTC. Its translation: CSVEVGVGVSGANVLTF.